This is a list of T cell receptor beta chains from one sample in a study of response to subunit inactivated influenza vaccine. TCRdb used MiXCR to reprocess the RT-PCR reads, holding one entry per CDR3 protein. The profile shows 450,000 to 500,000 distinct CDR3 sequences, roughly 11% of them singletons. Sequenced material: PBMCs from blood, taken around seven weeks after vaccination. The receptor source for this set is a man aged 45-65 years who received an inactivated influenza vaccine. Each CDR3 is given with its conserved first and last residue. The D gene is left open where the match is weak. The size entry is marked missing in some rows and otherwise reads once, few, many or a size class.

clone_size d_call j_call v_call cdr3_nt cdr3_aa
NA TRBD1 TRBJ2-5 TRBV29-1 TGCAGCGCGGTGGGACAGGGGGCCGAGACCCAGTACTTC CSAVGQGAETQYF
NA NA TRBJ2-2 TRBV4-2 TGTGCCAGCAGCCAAGCCCTGAACACCGGGGAGCTGTTTTTT CASSQALNTGELFF
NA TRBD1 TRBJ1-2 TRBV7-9 TGTGCCAGCAGCCCGACAGGGGTGCATGGCTACACCTTC CASSPTGVHGYTF
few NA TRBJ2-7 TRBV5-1 TGCGCCAGCAGTTTGCGACCCCGGACAGTTTCCTCCTACGAGCAGTACTTC CASSLRPRTVSSYEQYF
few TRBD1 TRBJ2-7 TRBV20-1 TGCAGTGCTAGGGACGACAGGGGGGACTACGAGCAGTACTTC CSARDDRGDYEQYF
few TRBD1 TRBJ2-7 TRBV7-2 TGTGCCAGCAGCTCCACCGGGACAGTTTACGAGCAGTACTTC CASSSTGTVYEQYF
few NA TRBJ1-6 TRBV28 TGTGCCAGCAGTTCCCACCGTGGGCTTTCACCCCTCCACTTT CASSSHRGLSPLHF
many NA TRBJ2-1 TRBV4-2 TGTGCCAGCAGCCTCCAGAATGAGCAGTTCTTC CASSLQNEQFF
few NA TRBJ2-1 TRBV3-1 TGTGCCAGCAACTTCGACGGGGGCAATGAGCAGTTCTTC CASNFDGGNEQFF
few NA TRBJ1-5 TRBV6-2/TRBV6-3 TGTGCCAGCAGTTACTACAGGGAAAGGGTCCATTTT CASSYYRERVHF
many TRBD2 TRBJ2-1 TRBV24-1 TGTGCCACCAGTGATGTCCCGGGAGGGCCCGCGCGGAAGCAGTTCTTC CATSDVPGGPARKQFF
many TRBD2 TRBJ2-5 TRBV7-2 TGTGCCAGCAGCTTGCTGTCCGGGGGGGAGACCCAGTACTTC CASSLLSGGETQYF
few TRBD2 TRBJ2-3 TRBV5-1 TGCGCCAGCCGAGGACTAGCGGGAAAAATATTGAGCACAGATACGCAGTATTTT CASRGLAGKILSTDTQYF
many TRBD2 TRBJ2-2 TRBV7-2 TGTGCCAGCAGGGGGGGGGCGAACACCGGGGAGCTGTTTTTT CASRGGANTGELFF
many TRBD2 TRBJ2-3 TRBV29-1 TGCAGCGTTGATGCGGGGGGCACAGATACGCAGTATTTT CSVDAGGTDTQYF
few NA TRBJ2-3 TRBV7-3 TGTGCCAGCAGCTTAATTGGAGGCACAGATACGCAGTATTTT CASSLIGGTDTQYF
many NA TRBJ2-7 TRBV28 TGTGCCAGCAGTCTACCCAGTTGGGGTGAAGACTCCTACGAGCAGTACTTC CASSLPSWGEDSYEQYF
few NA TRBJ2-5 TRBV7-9 TGTGCCAGCACGACAGGTGGGGGGCAAGAGACCCAGTACTTC CASTTGGGQETQYF
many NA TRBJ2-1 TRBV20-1 TGCAGTGGAGTTCTAGCCTGGGGCAATGAGCAGTTCTTC CSGVLAWGNEQFF
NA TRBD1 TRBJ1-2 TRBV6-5 TGTGCCAGCAGTTCCTCTACAGGGGGCGCGAATGGCTACACCTTC CASSSSTGGANGYTF
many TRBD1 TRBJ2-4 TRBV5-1 TGCGCCAGCGGGACAGGGGACAAAAACATTCAGTACTTC CASGTGDKNIQYF
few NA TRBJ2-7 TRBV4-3 TGCGCCAGCAGCCAAGAATCGCAATTGAGCTCCTACGAGCAGTACTTC CASSQESQLSSYEQYF
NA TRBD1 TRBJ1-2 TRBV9 TGTGCCAGCAGCCCGTTCTACGGGACAGGTGATGGCTACACCTTC CASSPFYGTGDGYTF
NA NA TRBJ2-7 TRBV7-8 TGTGCCAGCAGCTTAGCCCCTATGCAATACTACGAGCAGTACTTC CASSLAPMQYYEQYF
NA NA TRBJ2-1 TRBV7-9 TGTGCCAGCAGCTTTTCTCAGGATGAGCAGTCGTTCTTC CASSFSQDEQSFF
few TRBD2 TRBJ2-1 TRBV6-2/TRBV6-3 TGTGCCAGCAGTTCGCCCCTACTAGCGGGAGATCACAATGAGCAGTTCTTC CASSSPLLAGDHNEQFF
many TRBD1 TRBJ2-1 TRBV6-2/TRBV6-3 TGTGCCAGCAGCTGGACAGGGGAGAATGAGCAGTTCTTC CASSWTGENEQFF
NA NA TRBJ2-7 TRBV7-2 TGTGCCAGCAGCGCACTTAGGGGCGGTGAGCAGTACTTC CASSALRGGEQYF
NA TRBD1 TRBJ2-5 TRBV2 TGTGCCAGCATTCCGGGACAGCTAGGCCAAGAGACCCAGTACTTC CASIPGQLGQETQYF
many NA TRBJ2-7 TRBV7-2 TGTGCCAGCAGCCCCGGGGGGCTTAGGGACGAGCAGTACTTC CASSPGGLRDEQYF
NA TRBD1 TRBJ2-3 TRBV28 TGTGCCAGCAGTTTATTTGGGGGACAGGGGTTAGATACGCAGTATTTT CASSLFGGQGLDTQYF
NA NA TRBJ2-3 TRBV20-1 TGCAGTGCTAGAGGTCTCGCGGGATACACAGATACGCAGTATTTT CSARGLAGYTDTQYF
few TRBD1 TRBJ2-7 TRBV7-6 TGTGCCAGCAGCTTAGGTGCAGGACAGGGATACTACGAGCAGTACTTC CASSLGAGQGYYEQYF
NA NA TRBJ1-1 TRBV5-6 TGTGCCAGCAGCGGACCCCCCCCACAGAGGCACACTGAAGCTTTCTTT CASSGPPPQRHTEAFF